The clone carrying this T cell receptor beta chain has only a few counts. The antigen is unknown. The record originates from a study of blood T cells in healthy people across ages. A second PCR of 7 to 11 cycles used a sample-barcoded 5' primer and a J-beta primer mix. The template-switch adaptor was a 5' adaptor with 12 random nucleotides. It tagged each cDNA molecule. Every individual sample yielded 2.5 million or more paired-end reads (each containing CDR3). In TCRdb, the 5' RACE reads were re-called with MiXCR into one record per CDR3 protein. This sample carries over 450,000 distinct CDR3 sequences, around 24% of them seen once, and the ten largest clones take 7.5% to 9%. From germline, CDR1 is SGHVS and CDR2 FQNEAQ. This CDR3 contains 15 residues. Trimming pared 1 base from V and 5 bases from J, leaving 12 bases between. Whole-study findings and limits: Roughly linear declines in TCR beta diversity per million T cells occurred with age.

This sample also appeared in a second study, on T cells of mothers and their children. Per that paper: Each mother gave over 8.5 million TCR beta CDR3 reads; each child, approximately 3.3 million.

The V gene is TRBV7-8, the J gene TRBJ2-1; D uncertain. Sequencing was done on a sample of blood. The TCR originated in a boy aged 10-17 years in good health. This CDR3 is CASSLVGSSHNEQFF. CDR3 in DNA: TGTGCCAGCAGCTTAGTAGGGTCTTCCCACAATGAGCAGTTCTTC.